This T cell receptor beta chain was found in a study of a mutant IDH1 vaccine in newly diagnosed glioma. Study information: Prior therapy was radiotherapy, temozolomide, or both; most received both.

This CDR3 has 14 amino acids. The germline V gene encodes CDR1 SGHTA and CDR2 FQGNSA. V was shortened by 7 bases and J by 1 base, with 12 bases between the two germline ends. The time point: week 5, during vaccination. Doses comprised 300 ug of mutant IDH1 20-mer peptide each, plus topical imiquimod. The donor cohort comprised cases of new WHO grade 3 or 4 IDH1-mutant, ATRX-lost astrocytoma. Note on this clone: The target antigen is unknown.

The protocol was immunoSEQ multiplex PCR, while the TCRdb copy is restricted to in-frame clones and leaves out a portion. The sample holds 25,000 to 30,000 clones, about nine tenths seen once. The V gene is TRBV7-2, the J gene TRBJ2-3, with D perhaps matching TRBD2 (6 bases). The receptor comes from a woman aged 40 to 55 with glioma. Some clones in this sample may be carry-over from other donors' samples. Sequencing used peripheral blood mononuclear cells (PBMCs), obtained from a glioma patient whose treatment included an IDH1 peptide vaccine. The CDR3 is CASTRPGGTDTQYF. CDR3 bases: TGTGCCAGCACCCGTCCGGGGGGCACAGATACGCAGTATTTT.